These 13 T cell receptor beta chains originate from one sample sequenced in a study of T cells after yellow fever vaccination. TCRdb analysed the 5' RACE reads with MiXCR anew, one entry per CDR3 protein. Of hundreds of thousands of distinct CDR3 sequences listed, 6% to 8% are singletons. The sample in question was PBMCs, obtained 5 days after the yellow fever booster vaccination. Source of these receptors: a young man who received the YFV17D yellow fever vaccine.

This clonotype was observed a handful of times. The CDR3 region has the DNA TGTGCCAGCAGCTTAGACCTCACCGCTGACAGGGTGAACACCGGGGAGCTGTTTTTT. Translation gives CASSLDLTADRVNTGELFF. The chain joins TRBV11-2 to TRBJ2-2, with 7 bases identical to TRBD1. Germline CDR1 is SGHAT and CDR2 is FQNNGV. V dropped 0 bases and J dropped 1; count of bases not matched to a gene: 11. There are 19 residues in the CDR3.

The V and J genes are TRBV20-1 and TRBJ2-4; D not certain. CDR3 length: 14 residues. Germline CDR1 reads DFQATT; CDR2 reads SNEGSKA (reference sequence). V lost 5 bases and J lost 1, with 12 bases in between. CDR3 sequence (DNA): TGCAGTGCTGCCCTCCCTGAGGCCAAAAACATTCAGTACTTC. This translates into CSAALPEAKNIQYF.

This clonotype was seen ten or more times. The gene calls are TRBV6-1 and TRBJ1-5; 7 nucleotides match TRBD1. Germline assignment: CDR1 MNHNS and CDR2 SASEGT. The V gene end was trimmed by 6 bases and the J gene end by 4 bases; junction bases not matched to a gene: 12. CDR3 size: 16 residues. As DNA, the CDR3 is TGTGCCAGCAGCCTTGGGACCCGGGACAGAAATCAGCCCCAGCATTTT. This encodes CASSLGTRDRNQPQHF.

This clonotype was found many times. CDR3 protein: CSVKVSGQGRQYF. The CDR3 region has the DNA TGCAGTGTTAAAGTATCGGGACAGGGGCGGCAGTACTTC. The chain uses TRBV20-1 and TRBJ2-7; 10 bases line up with TRBD1. This CDR3 has 13 residues. Germline V gives CDR1 DFQATT, CDR2 SNEGSKA (reference sequence). Losses at the gene ends were 7 bases for V and 9 bases for J; bases not matched to a gene: 12.

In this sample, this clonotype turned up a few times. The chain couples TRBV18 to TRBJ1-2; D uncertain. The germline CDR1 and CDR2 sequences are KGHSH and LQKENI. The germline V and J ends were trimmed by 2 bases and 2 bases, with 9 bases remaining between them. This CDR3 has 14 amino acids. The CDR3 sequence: CASSPGWRNYGYTF. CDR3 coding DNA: TGTGCCAGCTCACCAGGGTGGCGGAACTATGGCTACACCTTC. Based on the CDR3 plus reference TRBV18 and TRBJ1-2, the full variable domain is NAGVMQNPRHLVRRRGQEARLRCSPMKGHSHVYWYRQLPEEGLKFMVYLQKENIIDESGMPKERFSAEFPKEGPSILRIQQVVRGDSAAYFCASSPGWRNYGYTFGSGTRLTVV.

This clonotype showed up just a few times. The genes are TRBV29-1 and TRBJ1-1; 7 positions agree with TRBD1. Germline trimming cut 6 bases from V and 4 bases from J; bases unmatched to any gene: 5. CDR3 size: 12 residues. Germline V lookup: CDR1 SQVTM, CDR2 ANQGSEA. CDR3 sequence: CSVGTEGTEAFF. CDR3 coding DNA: TGCAGCGTGGGGACAGAGGGCACTGAAGCTTTCTTT.

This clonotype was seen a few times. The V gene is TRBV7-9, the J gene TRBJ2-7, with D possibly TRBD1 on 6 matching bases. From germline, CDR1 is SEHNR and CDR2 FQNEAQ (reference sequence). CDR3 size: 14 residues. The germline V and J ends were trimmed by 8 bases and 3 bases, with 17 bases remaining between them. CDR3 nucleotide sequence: TGTGCCAGCGGTCCAGGGGAAACTCTCTACGAGCAGTACTTC. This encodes CASGPGETLYEQYF.

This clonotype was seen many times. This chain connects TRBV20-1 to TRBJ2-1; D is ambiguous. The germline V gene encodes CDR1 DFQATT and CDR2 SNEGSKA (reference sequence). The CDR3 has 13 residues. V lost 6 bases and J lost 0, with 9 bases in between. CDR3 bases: TGCAGTGCCCAAACAAGCTCCTACAATGAGCAGTTCTTC. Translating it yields CSAQTSSYNEQFF.

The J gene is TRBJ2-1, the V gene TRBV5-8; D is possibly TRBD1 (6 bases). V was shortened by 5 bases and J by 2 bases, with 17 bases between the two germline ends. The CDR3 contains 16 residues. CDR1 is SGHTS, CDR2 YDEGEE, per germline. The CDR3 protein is CASSPPPGAPYNEQFF. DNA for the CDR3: TGTGCCAGCAGTCCTCCCCCAGGGGCTCCCTACAATGAGCAGTTCTTC.

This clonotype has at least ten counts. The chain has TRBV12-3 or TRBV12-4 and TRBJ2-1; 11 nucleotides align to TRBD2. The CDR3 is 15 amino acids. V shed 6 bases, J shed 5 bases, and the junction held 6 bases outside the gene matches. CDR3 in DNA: TGTGCCAGCAGCCGGGGACTAGCGGCAAACAATGAGCAGTTCTTC. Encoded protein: CASSRGLAANNEQFF.

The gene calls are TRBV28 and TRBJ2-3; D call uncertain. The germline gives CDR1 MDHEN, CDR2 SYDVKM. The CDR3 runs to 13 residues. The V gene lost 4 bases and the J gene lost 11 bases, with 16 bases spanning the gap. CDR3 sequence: CASSSPVPEQQYF. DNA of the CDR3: TGTGCCAGCAGTTCCCCGGTGCCCGAACAGCAGTATTTT.

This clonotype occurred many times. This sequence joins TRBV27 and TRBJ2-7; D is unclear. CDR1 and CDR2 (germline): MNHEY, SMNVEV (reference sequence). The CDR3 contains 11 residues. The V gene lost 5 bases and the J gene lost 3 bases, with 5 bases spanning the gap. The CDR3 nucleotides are TGTGCCAGCAGTAACCACTACGAGCAGTACTTC. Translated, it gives CASSNHYEQYF.

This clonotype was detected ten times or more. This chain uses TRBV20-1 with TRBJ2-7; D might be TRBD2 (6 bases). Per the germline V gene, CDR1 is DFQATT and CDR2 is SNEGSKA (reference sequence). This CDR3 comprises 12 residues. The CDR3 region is CSLEGRSYEQYF. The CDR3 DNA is TGCAGCCTGGAGGGGCGGTCTTACGAGCAGTACTTC.